The source of this TCR beta chain is a study of blood T cells in healthy people across ages. Study-level points and caveats: Because donor CMV status was unknown, expanded clonotype changes were possibly confounded. Unsorted PBMCs blocked a conclusive comparison of naive and antigen-experienced cells.

This clonotype appeared a single time. Its antigen is currently unknown. Primed by a sample-barcoded 5' primer and a J-beta primer mix, a second PCR proceeded for about 7 to 11 cycles. TCRdb reprocessed the 5' RACE reads with MiXCR, giving one entry per CDR3 protein. The sample contains roughly 800,000 distinct CDR3 sequences, 50% to 65% of which appear only once. The length of the CDR3 is 15 residues. Germline lookup yields CDR1 DFQATT and CDR2 SNEGSKA (reference sequence). V lost 5 bases, J lost 1 base, and 8 bases stayed unmatched. The clonotype originates from a man of 80 years or more in good health. The chain carries TRBV20-1 and TRBJ2-7; 10 bases line up with TRBD1. Sequencing was carried out using blood. The CDR3 protein is CSAVSGQGISYEQYF. Here the CDR3 DNA reads TGCAGTGCTGTTTCGGGACAGGGGATTTCCTACGAGCAGTACTTC.